The 27 T cell receptor beta chains reported below all come from one sample, sequenced in a study of blood T cell repertoires in COVID-19. The data were produced by immunoSEQ multiplex PCR, yet TCRdb's version contains in-frame clones alone and is incomplete. The sample consists of about 350,000 clones, about nine tenths of them appearing once. The sample taken for sequencing was PBMCs or T cells enriched from blood (not recorded which). Receptors originate from a woman in her twenties or thirties who had been exposed to COVID-19.

CDR3 in DNA: TGTGCCAGCAGCTTAGAAGGGACTAGCGCAACCTACAATGAGCAGTTCTTC. It codes for CASSLEGTSATYNEQFF. The chain joins TRBV7-2 to TRBJ2-1; 10 nucleotides agree with TRBD2. The CDR3 covers 17 residues. Germline CDR1 and CDR2: SGHTA and FQGNSA. V lost 1 base and J lost 2; bases outside the gene matches: 5.

This clone was detected only a few times. This rearrangement joins TRBV27 to TRBJ2-2, with 12 bases fitting TRBD1. With V trimmed by 6 bases and J by 5 bases, 10 bases remained unmatched. The germline V gene encodes CDR1 MNHEY and CDR2 SMNVEV (reference sequence). The CDR3 spans 17 residues. CDR3 DNA sequence: TGTGCCAGCAGCACCTCGGGACAGGGGGCAAGGACCGGGGAGCTGTTTTTT. Translating gives CASSTSGQGARTGELFF.

The rearrangement joins TRBV6-5 to TRBJ1-2, with 9 nucleotides matching TRBD1. Looked up from germline, CDR1 is MNHEY and CDR2 is SVGAGI. This CDR3 is 16 amino acids long. After removal of 2 bases from V and 3 bases from J, the junction contained 7 bases not matched to a gene. The CDR3 nucleotides read TGTGCCAGCAGTTACGGGGGACAGGGTGAGGACTATGGCTACACCTTC. This codes for CASSYGGQGEDYGYTF.

The genes are TRBV28 and TRBJ2-3, with TRBD2 matching 8 bases. The V segment lost 10 bases and the J segment 5 bases; nucleotides outside the gene matches: 14. This CDR3 has 15 amino acids. Per germline, CDR1 MDHEN and CDR2 SYDVKM. This CDR3 is CAIQTSGGRLDTQYF. In DNA form, the CDR3 reads TGTGCCATCCAAACTAGCGGAGGACGCTTAGATACGCAGTATTTT.

The chain uses TRBV6-6 and TRBJ2-7, with D possibly being TRBD2 (5 bases). This CDR3 is 16 amino acids long. Germline V gene lookup returns CDR1 MNHNY and CDR2 SVGAGI (reference sequence). Trimming took 0 bases from V and 1 from J, leaving 13 bases between them. This CDR3 is CASSYSEATQSYEQYF. In DNA form, the CDR3 reads TGTGCCAGCAGTTACTCGGAGGCTACCCAATCCTACGAGCAGTACTTC.

The genes are TRBV11-2 and TRBJ2-7, with 14 nucleotides matching TRBD2. CDR3 length: 15 residues. V trimming: 5 bases; J trimming: 4 bases; junction bases outside the gene matches: 4. The germline V gene has CDR1 SGHAT and CDR2 FQNNGV. The CDR3 DNA sequence: TGTGCCAGCAGCCTGCGACTAGCGGGAGGGTACGAGCAGTACTTC. It encodes CASSLRLAGGYEQYF.

V and J are TRBV6-6 and TRBJ1-5, with 9 bases aligning to TRBD1. Trimming took 4 bases from V and 1 from J; bases not matched to a gene: 2. The germline gives CDR1 MNHNY, CDR2 SVGAGI (reference sequence). The CDR3 is 15 amino acids. The CDR3 DNA reads TGTGCCAGCAGTTCGACAGGGGGGAGCAATCAGCCCCAGCATTTT. Its translation is CASSSTGGSNQPQHF.

The chain couples TRBV11-3 to TRBJ2-7; TRBD1 matches at 7 bases. The germline gives CDR1 SGHNT, CDR2 YENEEA. This CDR3 is built from 14 residues. After removal of 9 bases from V and 0 bases from J, the junction contained 8 bases not matched to a gene. This CDR3 reads CARGTEQLSYEQYF. The CDR3 bases are TGTGCCAGAGGGACAGAACAACTCTCCTACGAGCAGTACTTC.

V and J are TRBV10-2 and TRBJ2-7; 10 bases fit TRBD2. Looked up from germline, CDR1 is WSHSY and CDR2 is SAAADI. CDR3 length: 15 amino acids. After removal of 7 bases from V and 0 bases from J, the junction contained 6 bases not matched to a gene. The CDR3 sequence is CASKSGREGSYEQYF. The CDR3 bases are TGCGCCAGCAAAAGCGGGAGGGAGGGCTCCTACGAGCAGTACTTC.

Concerning this clone: The limits of the CDR3 on the DNA are not certain, so only TCRdb's listed CDR3 is given. The rearrangement joins TRBV27 to TRBJ2-1; TRBD2 is taken as the D call from the table, unchecked against the DNA. Germline assignment: CDR1 MNHEY and CDR2 SMNVEV (reference sequence). Termini included, the CDR3 measures 13 amino acids. The CDR3 sequence is CASSTSFWNEQFF.

CDR3 loop: CAWGPGAQPQHF. CDR3 nucleotides: TGTGCCTGGGGTCCAGGGGCCCAGCCCCAGCATTTT. This chain links TRBV30 with TRBJ1-5; maybe TRBD1 (6 bases). Germline V lookup: CDR1 GTSNPN, CDR2 SVGIG (reference sequence). V lost 5 bases and J lost 7, with 12 bases in between. The CDR3 sequence is 12 residues long.

The CDR3 protein is CATSRDPGHLSYEQYF. Here the CDR3 DNA reads TGTGCCACCAGCAGAGATCCGGGTCACCTAAGCTACGAGCAGTACTTC. The V gene is TRBV15, the J gene TRBJ2-7; D unclear. The CDR3 is 16 amino acids. Germline loops: CDR1 LNHNV, CDR2 YYDKDF (reference sequence). Trimming took off 0 bases at V and 3 bases at J, with 15 bases between the two ends.

Worth noting for this clone: Other nucleotide sequences from this sample produce the same CDR3. The DNA for the CDR3 is TGTGCCAGCAGCCAAGATGGCGGACAGCCCCAGCATTTT. Translating gives CASSQDGGQPQHF. V is TRBV3-1 (or the pseudogene TRBV3-2) and J is TRBJ1-5, with D uncertain. Germline CDR1 is LGHDT and CDR2 is YNNKEL (reference sequence). V was pared by 0 bases and J by 7 bases, with 7 bases between. The CDR3 spans 13 residues.

This clone has just a few counts. The chain links TRBV7-9 to TRBJ2-7; possible D gene TRBD2, 6 bases. Germline lookup yields CDR1 SEHNR and CDR2 FQNEAQ (reference sequence). Trimming took 5 bases from V and 6 from J, leaving 20 bases between them. The CDR3 has 15 amino acids. CDR3 region: CASSPPTTGVSEQYF. In DNA, the CDR3 is TGTGCCAGCAGCCCCCCTACAACGGGAGTGAGCGAGCAGTACTTC. Full variable domain (remainder filled in from reference TRBV7-9 and TRBJ2-7): DTGVSQNPRHKITKRGQNVTFRCDPISEHNRLYWYRQTLGQGPEFLTYFQNEAQLEKSRLLSDRFSAERPKGSFSTLEIQRTEQGDSAMYLCASSPPTTGVSEQYFGPGTRLTVT.

V gene TRBV7-3 combines with J gene TRBJ1-1; 7 positions agree with TRBD1. V lost 5 bases and J lost 4; bases outside the gene matches: 7. The germline V gene encodes CDR1 SGHTA and CDR2 FQGTGA. The CDR3 is 14 residues long. CDR3 nucleotides: TGTGCCAGCAGCCCCCAGGGGGTTCTCACTGAAGCTTTCTTT. Its protein is CASSPQGVLTEAFF.

This clone turned up a few times. V usage is TRBV18 and J usage is TRBJ1-2; TRBD1 matches at 7 bases. Germline lookup yields CDR1 KGHSH and CDR2 LQKENI. After removal of 3 bases from V and 8 bases from J, the junction contained 9 bases not matched to a gene. The CDR3 is 14 residues long. The CDR3 DNA sequence: TGTGCCAGCTCACCGCCGACAGGGCCAAGAGGCTACACCTTC. This codes for CASSPPTGPRGYTF. Looking up the rest from reference TRBV18 and TRBJ1-2 gives the full variable domain: NAGVMQNPRHLVRRRGQEARLRCSPMKGHSHVYWYRQLPEEGLKFMVYLQKENIIDESGMPKERFSAEFPKEGPSILRIQQVVRGDSAAYFCASSPPTGPRGYTFGSGTRLTVV.

This chain joins TRBV18 and TRBJ2-3; 10 bases align to TRBD2. The V gene end was trimmed by 3 bases and the J gene end by 8 bases; junction bases not matched to a gene: 8. The CDR3 contains 15 residues. Per germline, CDR1 KGHSH and CDR2 LQKENI. CDR3 bases: TGTGCCAGCTCACCCCAAGCGGGAGGGCCATCTACGCAGTATTTT. Protein product: CASSPQAGGPSTQYF.

J is TRBJ1-1 and V is TRBV15, with 9 bases matching TRBD1. V lost 0 bases and J lost 5; bases outside the gene matches: 7. The CDR3 totals 16 residues. Germline V gene data show CDR1 as LNHNV and CDR2 as YYDKDF (reference sequence). The CDR3 nucleotides are TGTGCCACCAGCAGAGATCTGGACAGGGGTTGGACTGAAGCTTTCTTT. It specifies CATSRDLDRGWTEAFF.

The chain is built from TRBV28 and TRBJ1-2, with D unclear. Per the germline V gene, CDR1 is MDHEN and CDR2 is SYDVKM. The CDR3 length is 14 residues. Trimming removed 5 bases at V and 4 bases at J, with 14 bases between. CDR3 coding DNA: TGTGCCAGCAGTCTATCCCTCATCGGCTATGGCTACACCTTC. The encoded protein is CASSLSLIGYGYTF.

The V and J genes are TRBV25-1 and TRBJ1-2; D remains unclear. In germline, CDR1 is MGHDK, CDR2 SYGVNS. Trimming cost V 0 bases and J 4 bases, with 12 bases left between them. CDR3 length equals 15 residues. DNA for the CDR3: TGTGCCAGCAGTGAATATACAAAGGACTTCTATGGCTACACCTTC. As protein: CASSEYTKDFYGYTF.

The V and J genes are TRBV9 and TRBJ1-3, with 8 positions matching TRBD1. Per the germline V gene, CDR1 is SGDLS and CDR2 is YYNGEE. The CDR3 extends over 15 amino acids. V dropped 2 bases and J dropped 4; count of bases not matched to a gene: 5. CDR3 coding DNA: TGTGCCAGCAGCGTTCAGGGGGCGGAAGGAAACACCATATATTTT. It specifies CASSVQGAEGNTIYF. Full variable domain (remainder filled in from reference TRBV9 and TRBJ1-3): DSGVTQTPKHLITATGQRVTLRCSPRSGDLSVYWYQQSLDQGLQFLIQYYNGEERAKGNILERFSAQQFPDLHSELNLSSLELGDSALYFCASSVQGAEGNTIYFGEGSWLTVV.

The V and J genes are TRBV7-8 and TRBJ2-5, with no clear D. CDR1 and CDR2 from the germline V gene are SGHVS and FQNEAQ. V was shortened by 5 bases and J by 5 bases, with 9 bases between the two germline ends. The CDR3 loop spans 12 amino acids. CDR3 amino acids: CASSPIRETQYF. CDR3 DNA sequence: TGTGCCAGCAGCCCGATACGGGAGACCCAGTACTTC. The full variable domain, completed using reference TRBV7-8 and TRBJ2-5, is GAGVSQSPRYKVAKRGQDVALRCDPISGHVSLFWYQQALGQGPEFLTYFQNEAQLDKSGLPSDRFFAERPEGSVSTLKIQRTQQEDSAVYLCASSPIRETQYFGPGTRLLVL.

The chain joins TRBV10-3 to TRBJ1-6; 8 nucleotides agree with TRBD1. The J segment lost 10 bases and the V segment lost 4 bases, leaving 18 bases of the junction unmatched. This CDR3 is 18 amino acids long. Germline V gives CDR1 ENHRY, CDR2 SYGVKD. The CDR3 spells CAISGETGQGGVGSPLHF. The CDR3 nucleotides read TGTGCCATCAGTGGCGAGACAGGACAGGGTGGGGTTGGATCACCCCTCCACTTT.

The rearrangement links TRBV6-5 to TRBJ2-1, with D unclear. The CDR3 contains 13 residues. V was cut by 0 bases and J by 5 bases, with 5 bases left in between. CDR1 is MNHEY, CDR2 SVGAGI, per germline. CDR3 bases: TGTGCCAGCAGTTACTCGTCCGACAATGAGCAGTTCTTC. Translating it yields CASSYSSDNEQFF.

The gene calls are TRBV2 and TRBJ1-6; 9 bases match TRBD1. Germline V CDR1 and CDR2: SNHLY, FYNNEI. The CDR3 totals 15 residues. The ends lost 5 bases at V and 10 bases at J; junction bases unmatched: 9. The CDR3 DNA sequence: TGTGCCAGCAGTTCTATCGGGACAGGGCAGTCACCCCTCCACTTT. It codes for CASSSIGTGQSPLHF.

The gene calls are TRBV9 and TRBJ2-7; D is unresolved. The CDR3 sequence is 13 residues long. The ends were cut back, 0 bases at V and 2 bases at J, with 6 bases in the middle. Germline loops: CDR1 SGDLS, CDR2 YYNGEE. CDR3 amino acids: CASSVEPAYEQYF. The CDR3 DNA reads as TGTGCCAGCAGCGTAGAGCCGGCCTACGAGCAGTACTTC.

The chain employs TRBV25-1 and TRBJ1-1; unclear D gene. The CDR3 runs 13 residues. The germline V gene encodes CDR1 MGHDK and CDR2 SYGVNS. V lost 7 bases and J lost 4, with 13 bases in between. CDR3 loop: CASTLWEGTEAFF. CDR3 nucleotides: TGTGCCAGCACCCTCTGGGAGGGCACTGAAGCTTTCTTT. The complete variable domain, with remaining parts taken from reference TRBV25-1 and TRBJ1-1, reads EADIYQTPRYLVIGTGKKITLECSQTMGHDKMYWYQQDPGMELHLIHYSYGVNSTEKGDLSSESTVSRIRTEHFPLTLESARPSHTSQYLCASTLWEGTEAFFGQGTRLTVV.